This entry is about one T cell receptor (beta chain). Its antigen is unknown. The source of the sample is a study of T cell responses to AZD1222 COVID-19 vaccine. Study-wide findings and caveats: Donors skewed white British and female; clonal diversity was possibly underestimated. Spike-wide coverage was observed for vaccine-associated CD4 TCRs, with dominant responses at 160-218 and 743-854.

Method: immunoSEQ multiplex PCR; TCRdb's copy keeps in-frame clones and lacks some. The top ten hold 1.1% to 1.5% of the sample, which has 150,000 to 200,000 clones, about 90% seen once. V lost 1 base to trimming and J lost 7 bases, with 13 bases between them. The CDR3 is made up of 13 amino acids. The germline gives CDR1 GTSNPN, CDR2 SVGIG (reference sequence). The receptor's source is an adult in good health. Sequencing used peripheral blood, obtained on day 0 of AZD1222 vaccination. The chain is built from TRBV30 and TRBJ2-5; D remains ambiguous. CDR3 bases: TGTGCCTGGAGTGACCAAGCGCCTCGGACCCAGTACTTC. Its translation is CAWSDQAPRTQYF.